This T cell receptor (beta chain) was documented in a study of Graves' ophthalmopathy and Graves' hyperthyroidism. V lost 8 bases and J lost 6; bases outside the gene matches: 7. The CDR3 sequence is 14 residues long. From germline, CDR1 is SNHLY and CDR2 FYNNEI. The authors amplified TCR beta CDR3 regions, and they did so from RNA transcripts for repertoire sequencing. Second-round multiplex PCR followed a first-round RT-PCR using HTBI primers. TCRdb fed the multiplex PCR reads into MiXCR, producing one record per CDR3 protein. This sample carries hundreds of thousands of distinct CDR3 sequences, just over 15% of them seen once, and the ten largest clones take approximately 7%. This clonotype showed up many times.

This sequence originates from a woman aged 18-35 years with stable Graves' hyperthyroidism. The sequenced material came from peripheral blood. The chain links TRBV2 to TRBJ1-6, with 7 nucleotides matching TRBD1. The CDR3 DNA is TGTGCCAGCCGGCTGGGACAGCGTAATTCACCCCTCCACTTT. Its translation: CASRLGQRNSPLHF.